This T cell receptor beta chain was identified in a study of T-cell reconstitution after alpha-beta-depleted transplantation in children. This clonotype showed up many times. The TCRbeta library incorporated unique molecular identifiers. MiXCR, applied by TCRdb to the PCR reads, yields one record per CDR3 protein. Seen here are some 500,000 distinct CDR3 sequences, around 18% observed once, and the top ten hold roughly 3.3%. The CDR3 covers 16 residues. Germline V lookup: CDR1 WNHNN, CDR2 SYGVQD (reference sequence). Trimming cost V 2 bases and J 4 bases, with 16 bases left between them. This receptor was identified in a human donor who donated a stem cell graft to a child with acute lymphoblastic leukemia. This sequence joins TRBV10-1 and TRBJ2-3; maybe TRBD2 (6 bases). The sequencing used PBMCs from the stem cell graft donor, collected from the stem cell graft. The CDR3 region is CASSEVTGDSSDTQYF. Here the CDR3 DNA reads TGCGCCAGCAGTGAGGTAACGGGGGACTCTTCAGATACGCAGTATTTT.